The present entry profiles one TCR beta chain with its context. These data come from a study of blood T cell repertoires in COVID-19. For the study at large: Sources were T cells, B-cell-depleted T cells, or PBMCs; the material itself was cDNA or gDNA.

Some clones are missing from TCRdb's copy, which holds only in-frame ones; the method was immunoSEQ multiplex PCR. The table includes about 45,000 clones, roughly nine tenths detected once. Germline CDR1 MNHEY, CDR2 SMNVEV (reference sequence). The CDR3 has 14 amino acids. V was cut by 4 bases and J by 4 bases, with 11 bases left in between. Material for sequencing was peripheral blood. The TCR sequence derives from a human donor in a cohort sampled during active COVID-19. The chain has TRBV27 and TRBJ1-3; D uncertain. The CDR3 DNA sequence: TGTGCCAGCAGTTCAGCCGGGAAAGGAAACACCATATATTTT. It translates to CASSSAGKGNTIYF.